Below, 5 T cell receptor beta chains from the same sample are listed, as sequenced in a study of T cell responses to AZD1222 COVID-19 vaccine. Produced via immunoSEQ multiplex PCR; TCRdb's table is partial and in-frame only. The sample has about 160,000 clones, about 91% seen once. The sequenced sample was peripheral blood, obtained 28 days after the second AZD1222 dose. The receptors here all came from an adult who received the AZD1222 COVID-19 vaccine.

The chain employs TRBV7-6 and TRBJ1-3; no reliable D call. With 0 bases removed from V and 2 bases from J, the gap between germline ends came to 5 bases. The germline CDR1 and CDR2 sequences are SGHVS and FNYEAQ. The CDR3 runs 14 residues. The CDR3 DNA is TGTGCCAGCAGCTTAGCGGGGACTGGAAACACCATATATTTT. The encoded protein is CASSLAGTGNTIYF.

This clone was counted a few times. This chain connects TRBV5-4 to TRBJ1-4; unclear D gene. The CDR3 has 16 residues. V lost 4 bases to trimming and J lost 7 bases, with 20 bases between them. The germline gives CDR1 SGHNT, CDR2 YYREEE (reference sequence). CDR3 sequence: CASSPAADRGGEKLFF. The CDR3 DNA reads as TGTGCCAGCAGCCCGGCCGCCGATCGGGGAGGTGAAAAACTGTTTTTT.

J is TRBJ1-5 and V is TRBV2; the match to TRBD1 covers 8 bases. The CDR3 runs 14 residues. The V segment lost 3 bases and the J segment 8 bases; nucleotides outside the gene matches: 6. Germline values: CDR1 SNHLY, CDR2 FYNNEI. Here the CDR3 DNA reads TGTGCCAGCAGTGAGTACAGGGGGTGGAAGCCCCAGCATTTT. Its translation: CASSEYRGWKPQHF.

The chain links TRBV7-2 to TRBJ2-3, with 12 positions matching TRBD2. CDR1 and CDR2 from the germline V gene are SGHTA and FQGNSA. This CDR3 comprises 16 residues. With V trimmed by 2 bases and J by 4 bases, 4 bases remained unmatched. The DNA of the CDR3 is TGTGCCAGCAGCTTAATTTCTAGCGGGGGGGCAGATACGCAGTATTTT. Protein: CASSLISSGGADTQYF.

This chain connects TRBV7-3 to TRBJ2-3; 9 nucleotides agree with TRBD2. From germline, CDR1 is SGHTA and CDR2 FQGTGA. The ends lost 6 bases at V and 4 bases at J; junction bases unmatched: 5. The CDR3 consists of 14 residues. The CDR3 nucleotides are TGTGCCAGCAGACAGGGACTAGCCGCAGATACGCAGTATTTT. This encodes CASRQGLAADTQYF.